This entry describes one T cell receptor beta chain. Antigen: not known. Deep was the level used in running the assay. The authors sequenced unsorted PBMC DNA on ten immunoSEQ deep assay plates. As handled by the study authors: ImmunoSEQ supplied junction-only sequences lacking quality scores, so filtering was different. Data came from immunoSEQ multiplex PCR; TCRdb stores just in-frame clones and leaves some out. That table supplies the V and J calls and clone size; D and trimming were determined from the DNA. Here the sample spans 530,000 or so clones, about 79% being singletons. These data belong to a study of shared clonotypes between healthy human individuals. Broader study findings: Specimens sampled were limited to blood, with tissue repertoires likely differing.

The sequence came from a woman in her thirties or forties in good health. Some clones in this sample may be carry-over from other donors' samples. The specimen was PBMCs.

The CDR3 DNA follows: TGTGCCAGCAGTGAGGGGGAGACAGGGGAGGCTTTCTTT. Translation: CASSEGETGEAFF. V and J are TRBV2 and TRBJ1-1; 8 bases line up with TRBD1. The CDR3 length is 13 residues. V shed 3 bases and J 11 bases; nucleotides not matched to a gene: 8. The V gene's germline CDR1 is SNHLY and CDR2 FYNNEI.